Detailed here is one T cell receptor beta chain. The record originates from a study of T-cell reconstitution after alpha-beta-depleted transplantation in children. The CDR3 has 14 residues. CDR1 is SGHDT, CDR2 YYEEEE, per germline. V was pared by 2 bases and J by 5 bases, with 13 bases between. Unique molecular identifiers tagged the TCRbeta library. MiXCR, applied by TCRdb to the PCR reads, yields one record per CDR3 protein. The sample has about 540,000 distinct CDR3 sequences; about 16% are singletons. V usage is TRBV5-6 and J usage is TRBJ2-5; D gene uncertain. The receptor's source is a human donor who donated a stem cell graft to a child with acute lymphoblastic leukemia. The material sequenced was PBMCs from the stem cell graft donor, taken from the stem cell graft. The CDR3 is CASSLNYQRETQYF. CDR3 coding DNA: TGTGCCAGCAGCTTAAACTACCAAAGGGAGACCCAGTACTTC.